These T cell receptor beta chains were read from a single sample in a study of blood T cell repertoires in COVID-19. Repertoires were generated with immunoSEQ multiplex PCR, while TCRdb's copy carries only in-frame clones and drops some. The table shows under 300,000 clones, with 85% to 90% occurring only once. Sequenced sample: peripheral blood. These receptor sequences come from a man in his fifties or sixties with acute or convalescent COVID-19. Both conserved end residues are part of each CDR3. D genes are given only for firm matches. Expanded clones are given a class, and other clones once, few, many or no size at all.

TRBV2	-	-	TRBJ1-5	TGTGCCAGCAGTGGGACAGCCTATAGCAATCAGCCCCAGCATTTT	CASSGTAYSNQPQHF
TRBV4-2	TRBD2	-	TRBJ2-7	TGTGCCAGCAGCCAAGATCCATCCCAGGTTAGCGGGGCCTCCTACGAGCAGTACTTC	CASSQDPSQVSGASYEQYF
TRBV24-1	-	-	TRBJ1-4	TGTGCCACCAGTGATCGCCGCGGGACGGGGGATGAAAAACTGTTTTTT	CATSDRRGTGDEKLFF
TRBV2	-	-	TRBJ2-7	TGTGCCAGCAGTCCTATAAGTGAGGGGGTTACCTACGAGCAGTACTTC	CASSPISEGVTYEQYF
TRBV10-3	-	-	TRBJ2-3	TGTGCCATAGGAGTAGATCCCACAGATACGCAGTATTTT	CAIGVDPTDTQYF
TRBV7-9	-	few	TRBJ1-2	TGTGCCAGCAGTCAATCCAGGGTTGGGGTGCATGGCTACACCTTC	CASSQSRVGVHGYTF
TRBV19	-	-	TRBJ2-3	TGTGCCAGTAGTATTGGCGGGGTCCGCCATGATACGCAGTATTTT	CASSIGGVRHDTQYF
TRBV7-9	TRBD1	-	TRBJ2-1	TGTGCCAGCAGCCCCGGGGGTGGACAGGGGTGGCATGAGCAGTTCTTC	CASSPGGGQGWHEQFF
TRBV6-4	TRBD1	-	TRBJ1-1	TGTGCCAGCAGTGACAGGATGGACAGGGGGCTAACTGAAGCTTTCTTT	CASSDRMDRGLTEAFF
TRBV20-1	TRBD1	-	TRBJ2-1	TGCAGTGCTAGTGGATCTCGGGACAGGGGAATCTTC	CSASGSRDRGIF
TRBV4-2	TRBD2	few	TRBJ2-7	TGTGCCAGCAGCCAAGAAGGGACTAGCGGTTCCTACGAGCAGTACTTC	CASSQEGTSGSYEQYF
TRBV28	-	-	TRBJ2-7	TGTGCCAGCAGTCTCCGTGGGGGCGGCTCCTACGAGCAGTACTTC	CASSLRGGGSYEQYF
TRBV7-9	TRBD1	once	TRBJ2-1	TGTGCCAGCAGCTCTCCGGGACAGGCTGGGAAAAGAGGGAATGAGCAGTTCTTC	CASSSPGQAGKRGNEQFF
TRBV30	-	-	TRBJ1-5	TGTGCCTGGGCCCCACAGGGTAGGGCCAATCAGCCCCAGCATTTT	CAWAPQGRANQPQHF
TRBV27	TRBD1	-	TRBJ1-3	TGTGCCAGCAGTCCCATCTATAGGACAGGGGATAGCTCTGGAAACACCATATATTTT	CASSPIYRTGDSSGNTIYF
TRBV2	-	-	TRBJ1-1	TGTGCCAGCAGTGAAGCTCGACAGCCAAGCAGTGGAGCTTTCTTT	CASSEARQPSSGAFF
TRBV12-3/TRBV12-4	-	-	TRBJ1-4	TGTGCCAGCGACAGGTGGAACGGTGAAAAACTGTTTTTT	CASDRWNGEKLFF
TRBV7-8	-	-	TRBJ2-1	TGTGCCAGCAGCTTAGCAGGACAGCTAAATGAGCAGTTCTTC	CASSLAGQLNEQFF
TRBV20-1	-	-	TRBJ1-2	TGCAGTGCTAGATTCCTACATGGCTACACCTTC	CSARFLHGYTF
TRBV27	-	-	TRBJ1-5	TGTGCCAGCAGGAGGGATACCCTCCCCAATCAGCCCCAGCATTTT	CASRRDTLPNQPQHF
TRBV30	TRBD2	-	TRBJ2-1	TGTGCCTGGAGCCTCACCGGGACTAGCAGGTACAATGAGCAGTTCTTC	CAWSLTGTSRYNEQFF
TRBV27	-	once	TRBJ1-4	TGTGCCAGCAGTATCTGGGGAGCTAATGAAAAACTGTTTTTT	CASSIWGANEKLFF
TRBV20-1	-	-	TRBJ1-1	TGCAGGAGCGGGGAGAACACTGAAGCTTTCTTT	CRSGENTEAFF
TRBV15	TRBD1	-	TRBJ1-3	TGTGCCACCAGCAGAGAGAGGGGGCCTGGAAACACCATATATTTT	CATSRERGPGNTIYF
TRBV7-2	-	-	TRBJ1-3	TGTGCCAGCAGCTTAGAGTCTGCCGGAGGGAGCTCTGGAAACACCATATATTTT	CASSLESAGGSSGNTIYF
TRBV28	TRBD2	-	TRBJ2-1	TGTGCCACCCTAGGATCACTAGCGGGAGAAGGTGAGCAGTTCTTC	CATLGSLAGEGEQFF
TRBV4-3	-	-	TRBJ1-3	TGCGCCAGCAGCCAGGCAAGCTCTGGAAACACCATATATTTT	CASSQASSGNTIYF
TRBV19	TRBD1	-	TRBJ2-3	TGTGCCAGTAGTGGTGTAGGACAGGGCGGACAGCCCCAGTATTTT	CASSGVGQGGQPQYF
TRBV14	-	-	TRBJ1-2	TGTGCCAGCAGCCAAGGGAGGGGAACATACTATGGCTACACCTTC	CASSQGRGTYYGYTF
TRBV19	-	-	TRBJ2-7	TGTGCCAGTACCCTAAACCTTAACAGCTACGAGCAGTACTTC	CASTLNLNSYEQYF
TRBV28	TRBD1	-	TRBJ2-4	TGTGCCAGCAGACCGGACAGGGATGGGTTTGTAGCCAAAAACATTCAGTACTTC	CASRPDRDGFVAKNIQYF
TRBV24-1	-	-	TRBJ1-4	TGTGCCACCAGTGATTCCAGGACAGCGGAAAAACTGTTTTTT	CATSDSRTAEKLFF
TRBV24-1	-	-	TRBJ2-1	TGTGCCACCAGCTCTCCAGGGCAGGATGAGCAGTTCTTC	CATSSPGQDEQFF
TRBV6-6	TRBD1	-	TRBJ1-2	TGTGCCAGCAGGGCGGACAGGGAATGGTATGGCTACACCTTC	CASRADREWYGYTF
TRBV5-4	-	-	TRBJ1-6	TGTGCCAGCAGCTTGGATCGGAATTCACCCCTCCACTTT	CASSLDRNSPLHF
TRBV7-2	TRBD2	-	TRBJ2-5	TGTTCCAGCAGATCTCCGGGGCGGGAGTTAGAGACCCAGTACTTC	CSSRSPGRELETQYF
TRBV3-1/TRBV3-2	-	-	TRBJ2-5	TGTGGTAGCGGGGAGGAGGGGGCCAAAGAGACCCAGTACTTC	CGSGEEGAKETQYF
TRBV6-6	-	-	TRBJ2-7	TGTGCCAGCAGCAACAGGCAACTCTTCTCCTACGAGCAGTACTTC	CASSNRQLFSYEQYF
TRBV7-3	TRBD1	-	TRBJ2-2	TGTGCCAGCAGTCCGACAGGGGGACAGGCCGGGGAGCTGTTTTTT	CASSPTGGQAGELFF
TRBV6-5	-	-	TRBJ2-1	TGTGCCAGCAGTTATTCAGGGGAAATTGGGGATGAGCAGTTCTTC	CASSYSGEIGDEQFF
TRBV29-1	-	-	TRBJ1-3	TGCAGCGTTGAAGATAACGGGGGTGGAAACACCATATATTTT	CSVEDNGGGNTIYF
TRBV30	TRBD1	once	TRBJ2-2	TGTGCCTGGAGTGTACAGGGGTCCGGGGAGCTGTTTTTT	CAWSVQGSGELFF
TRBV18	-	once	TRBJ2-3	TGTGCCAGCTCACCACCGGAGGGGAACACAGATACGCAGTATTTT	CASSPPEGNTDTQYF
TRBV6-6	TRBD2	-	TRBJ2-7	TGTGCCAGCAGTCACGGACTAGCAGCCTACGAGCAGTACTTC	CASSHGLAAYEQYF
TRBV12-3/TRBV12-4	-	-	TRBJ2-1	TGTGCCAGCAGTATTAGAAATGAGCAGTTCTTC	CASSIRNEQFF
TRBV28	-	-	TRBJ2-7	TGTGCCGTACAGGGTTCCTACGAGCAGTACTTC	CAVQGSYEQYF
TRBV19	TRBD1	-	TRBJ2-7	TGTGCCAGTAGTACGGCACAGGGGGCTAGCGAGCAGTACTTC	CASSTAQGASEQYF
TRBV30	TRBD1	-	TRBJ2-7	TGTGCCTGGGGACAGGTCGTTTTCGAGCAGTACTTC	CAWGQVVFEQYF
TRBV9	TRBD2	-	TRBJ2-2	TGTGCCAGCAGCCGGGAGGGGGCGAACACCGGGGAGCTGTTTTTT	CASSREGANTGELFF
TRBV29-1	TRBD1	few	TRBJ1-4	TGCAGCGTTGAAGCGGGACAGGGGGATGAAAAACTGTTTTTT	CSVEAGQGDEKLFF
TRBV30	TRBD1	-	TRBJ1-5	TGTGCCTGGAGTGGGGTCAGGGGGCGGAATCAGCCCCAGCATTTT	CAWSGVRGRNQPQHF
TRBV7-2	TRBD2	-	TRBJ2-3	TGTGCCAGCAGCACCCAAGCGGGAGGGGGGACAGATACGCAGTATTTT	CASSTQAGGGTDTQYF